This record covers a single TCR beta chain. This record comes from a study of cytomegalovirus exposure and HLA in healthy donors. The protocol was immunoSEQ multiplex PCR, while the TCRdb copy is restricted to in-frame clones and leaves out a portion. In the table there are tens of thousands of clones, about 94% of which are singletons. This CDR3 has 14 amino acids. V dropped 0 bases and J dropped 5; count of bases not matched to a gene: 5. Germline assignment: CDR1 SGHRS and CDR2 YFSETQ. The donors were members of the validation cohort comprising 120 subjects, separate from the roughly 670-subject first cohort.

This sequence joins TRBV5-1 and TRBJ2-7, with 7 bases matching TRBD1. This sequence was found in a man younger than 35 in good health and CMV-seropositive. Sequenced: PBMCs. In nucleotides, the CDR3 is TGCGCCAGCAGCTTGGGGCAGGGGGAAAACGAGCAGTACTTC. This encodes CASSLGQGENEQYF.